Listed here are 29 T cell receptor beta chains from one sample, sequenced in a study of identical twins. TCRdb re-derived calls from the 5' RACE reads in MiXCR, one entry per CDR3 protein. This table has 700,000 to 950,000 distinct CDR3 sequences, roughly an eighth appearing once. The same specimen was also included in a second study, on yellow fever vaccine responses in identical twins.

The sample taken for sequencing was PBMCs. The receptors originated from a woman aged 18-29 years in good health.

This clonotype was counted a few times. The DNA of the CDR3 is TGTGCCAGCAGGGTCCTCGAGGGAGATACGCAGTATTTT. Translation: CASRVLEGDTQYF. This chain connects TRBV11-2 to TRBJ2-3; D may be TRBD2 (5 bases). This CDR3 is built from 13 residues. Germline V gene lookup returns CDR1 SGHAT and CDR2 FQNNGV. V was trimmed by 6 bases and J by 5 bases, leaving 12 bases between them.

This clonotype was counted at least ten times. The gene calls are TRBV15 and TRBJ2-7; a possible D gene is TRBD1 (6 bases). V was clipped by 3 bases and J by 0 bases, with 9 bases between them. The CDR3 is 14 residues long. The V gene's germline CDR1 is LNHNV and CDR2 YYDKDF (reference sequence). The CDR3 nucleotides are TGTGCCACCAGCAGCGACAGGACCTCCTACGAGCAGTACTTC. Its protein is CATSSDRTSYEQYF.

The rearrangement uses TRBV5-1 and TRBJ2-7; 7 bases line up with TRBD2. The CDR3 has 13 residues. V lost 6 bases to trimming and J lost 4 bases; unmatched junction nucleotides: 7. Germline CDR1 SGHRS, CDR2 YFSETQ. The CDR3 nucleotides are TGCGCCAGCAAGCGGGATGTGTGGTACGAGCAGTACTTC. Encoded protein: CASKRDVWYEQYF.

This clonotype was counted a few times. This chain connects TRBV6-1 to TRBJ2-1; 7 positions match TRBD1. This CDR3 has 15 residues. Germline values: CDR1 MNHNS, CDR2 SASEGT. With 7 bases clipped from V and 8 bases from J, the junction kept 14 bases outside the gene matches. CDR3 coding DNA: TGTGCCAGCATGGGCCGACAGGGTATTTCCGATGAGCAGTTCTTC. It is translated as CASMGRQGISDEQFF.

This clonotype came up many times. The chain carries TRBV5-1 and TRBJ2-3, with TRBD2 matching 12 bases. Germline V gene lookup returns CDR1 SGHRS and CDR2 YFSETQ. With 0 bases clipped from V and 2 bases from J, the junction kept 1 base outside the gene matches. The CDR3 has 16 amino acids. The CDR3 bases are TGCGCCAGCAGCTTGGGACTAGCGGGAGACACAGATACGCAGTATTTT. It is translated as CASSLGLAGDTDTQYF.

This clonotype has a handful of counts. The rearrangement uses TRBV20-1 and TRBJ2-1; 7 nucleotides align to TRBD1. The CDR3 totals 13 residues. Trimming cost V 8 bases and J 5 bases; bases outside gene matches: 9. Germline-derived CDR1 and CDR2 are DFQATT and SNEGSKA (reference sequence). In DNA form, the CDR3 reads TGCAGTACAACAGGGGTTTCGAACAATGAGCAGTTCTTC. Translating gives CSTTGVSNNEQFF.

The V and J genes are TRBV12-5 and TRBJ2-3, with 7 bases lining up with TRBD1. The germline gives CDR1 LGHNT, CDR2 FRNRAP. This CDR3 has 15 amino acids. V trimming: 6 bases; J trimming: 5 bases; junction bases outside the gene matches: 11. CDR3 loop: CASGGLLGGKDTQYF. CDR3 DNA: TGTGCTAGTGGAGGGTTATTAGGGGGCAAAGATACGCAGTATTTT.

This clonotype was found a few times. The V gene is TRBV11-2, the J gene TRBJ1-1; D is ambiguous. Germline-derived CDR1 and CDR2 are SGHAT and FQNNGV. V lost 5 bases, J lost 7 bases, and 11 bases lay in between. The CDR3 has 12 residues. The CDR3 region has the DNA TGTGCCAGCAGCGGCGACGGAGTTGAAGCTTTCTTT. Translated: CASSGDGVEAFF.

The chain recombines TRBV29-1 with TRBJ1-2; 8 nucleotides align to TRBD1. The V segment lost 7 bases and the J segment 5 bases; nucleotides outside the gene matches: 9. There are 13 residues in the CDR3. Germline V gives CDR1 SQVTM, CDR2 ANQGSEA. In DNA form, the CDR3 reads TGCAGCGCTCGACAGGGGCAAGTATATGGCTACACCTTC. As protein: CSARQGQVYGYTF.

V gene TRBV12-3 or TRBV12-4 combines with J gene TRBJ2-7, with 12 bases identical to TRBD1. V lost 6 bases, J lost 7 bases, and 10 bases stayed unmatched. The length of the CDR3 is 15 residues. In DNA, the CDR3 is TGTGCCAGCAGCCCTGGGACAGGGGGCCCGAGGGAGCAGTACGTC. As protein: CASSPGTGGPREQYV.

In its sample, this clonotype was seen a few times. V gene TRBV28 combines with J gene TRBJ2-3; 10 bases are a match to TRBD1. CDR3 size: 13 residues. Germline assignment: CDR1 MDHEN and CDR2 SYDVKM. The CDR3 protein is CASGTGGTDTQYF. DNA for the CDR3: TGTGCATCCGGGACAGGGGGCACAGATACGCAGTATTTT.

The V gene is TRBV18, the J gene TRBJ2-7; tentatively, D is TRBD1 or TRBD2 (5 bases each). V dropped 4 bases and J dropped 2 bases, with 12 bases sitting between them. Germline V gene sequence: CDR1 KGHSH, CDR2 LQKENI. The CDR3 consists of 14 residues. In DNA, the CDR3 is TGTGCCAGCTCACTCAACTCGGGGCCCTACGAGCAGTACGTC. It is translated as CASSLNSGPYEQYV.

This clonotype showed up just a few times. CDR3 sequence reads: CASRTSPLAGGDEQYF. The CDR3 DNA is TGTGCCAGCAGGACCTCCCCCCTAGCGGGAGGGGACGAGCAGTACTTC. The chain carries TRBV28 and TRBJ2-7; 12 positions match TRBD2. Germline V gene sequence: CDR1 MDHEN, CDR2 SYDVKM. The CDR3 is 16 amino acids. V lost 6 bases, J lost 5 bases, and 11 bases stayed unmatched.

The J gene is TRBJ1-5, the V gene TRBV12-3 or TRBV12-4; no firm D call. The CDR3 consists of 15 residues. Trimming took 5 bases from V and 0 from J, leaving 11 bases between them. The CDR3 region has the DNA TGTGCCAGCAGTAGTAATACTGGTAGCAATCAGCCCCAGCATTTT. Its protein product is CASSSNTGSNQPQHF.

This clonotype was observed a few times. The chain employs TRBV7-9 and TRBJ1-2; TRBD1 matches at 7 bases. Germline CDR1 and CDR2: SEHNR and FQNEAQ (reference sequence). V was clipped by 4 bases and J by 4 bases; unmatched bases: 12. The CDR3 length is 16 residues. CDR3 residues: CASSSTGTEVSYGYTF. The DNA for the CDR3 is TGTGCCAGCAGCTCCACCGGGACAGAAGTTTCCTATGGCTACACCTTC.

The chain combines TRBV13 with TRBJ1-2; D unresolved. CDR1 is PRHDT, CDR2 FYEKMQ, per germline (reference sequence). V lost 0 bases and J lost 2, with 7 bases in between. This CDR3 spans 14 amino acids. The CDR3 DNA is TGTGCCAGCAGCTTAGGGAAATCAAACTATGGCTACACCTTC. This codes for CASSLGKSNYGYTF.

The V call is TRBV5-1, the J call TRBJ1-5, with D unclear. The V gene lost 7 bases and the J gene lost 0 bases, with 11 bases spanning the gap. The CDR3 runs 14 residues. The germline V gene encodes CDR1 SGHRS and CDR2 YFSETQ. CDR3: CASAKDSSNQPQHF. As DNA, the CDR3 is TGCGCCAGCGCGAAGGATTCTAGCAATCAGCCCCAGCATTTT.

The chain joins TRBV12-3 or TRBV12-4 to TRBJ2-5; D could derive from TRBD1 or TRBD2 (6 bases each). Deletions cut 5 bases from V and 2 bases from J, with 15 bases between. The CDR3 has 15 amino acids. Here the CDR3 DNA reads TGTGCCAGCAGTCCCAATCTAGGGGGGCAAGAGACCCAGTACTTC. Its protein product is CASSPNLGGQETQYF.

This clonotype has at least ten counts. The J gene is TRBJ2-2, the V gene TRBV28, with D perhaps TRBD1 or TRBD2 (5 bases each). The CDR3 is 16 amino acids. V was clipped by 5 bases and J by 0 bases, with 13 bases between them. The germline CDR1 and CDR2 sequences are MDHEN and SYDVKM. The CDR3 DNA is TGTGCCAGCAGTACACGGGGCAGCGCGAACACCGGGGAGCTGTTTTTT. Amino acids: CASSTRGSANTGELFF.

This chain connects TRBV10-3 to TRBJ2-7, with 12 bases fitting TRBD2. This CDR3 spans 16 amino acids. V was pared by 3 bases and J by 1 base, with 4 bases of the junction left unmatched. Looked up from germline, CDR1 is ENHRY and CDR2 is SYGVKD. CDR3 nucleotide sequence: TGTGCCATCAGTGATGAGACTAGCGGGGGATCCTACGAGCAGTACTTC. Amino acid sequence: CAISDETSGGSYEQYF.

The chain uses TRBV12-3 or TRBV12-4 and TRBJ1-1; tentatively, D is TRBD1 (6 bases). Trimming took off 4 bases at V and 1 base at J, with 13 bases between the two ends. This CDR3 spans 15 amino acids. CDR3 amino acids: CASSSQQGTNTEAFF. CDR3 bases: TGTGCCAGCAGTTCCCAACAGGGTACGAACACTGAAGCTTTCTTT.

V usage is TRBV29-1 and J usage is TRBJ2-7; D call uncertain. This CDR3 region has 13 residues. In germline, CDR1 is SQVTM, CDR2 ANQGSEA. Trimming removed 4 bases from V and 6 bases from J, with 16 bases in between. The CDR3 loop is CSVVGPRTFEQYF. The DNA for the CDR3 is TGCAGCGTTGTAGGCCCCAGGACCTTCGAGCAGTACTTC.

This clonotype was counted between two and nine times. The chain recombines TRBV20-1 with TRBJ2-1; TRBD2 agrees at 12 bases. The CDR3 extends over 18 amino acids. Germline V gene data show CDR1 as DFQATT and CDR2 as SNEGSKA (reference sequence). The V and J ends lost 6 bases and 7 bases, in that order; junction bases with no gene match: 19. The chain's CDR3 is CSARLSGPLAGGQNEQFF. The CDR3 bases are TGCAGTGCCCGATTATCGGGCCCACTAGCGGGGGGCCAGAATGAGCAGTTCTTC.

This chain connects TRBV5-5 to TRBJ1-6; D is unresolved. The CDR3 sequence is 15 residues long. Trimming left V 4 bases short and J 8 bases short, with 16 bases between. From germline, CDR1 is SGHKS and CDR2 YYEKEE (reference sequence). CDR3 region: CASSLEGRWDSPLHF. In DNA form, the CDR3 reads TGTGCCAGCAGCCTGGAGGGCAGGTGGGATTCACCCCTCCACTTT.

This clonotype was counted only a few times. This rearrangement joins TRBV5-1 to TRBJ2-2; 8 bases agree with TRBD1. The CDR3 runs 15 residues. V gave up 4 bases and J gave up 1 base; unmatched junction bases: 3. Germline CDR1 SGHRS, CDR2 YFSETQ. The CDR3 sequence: CASSGDRLNTGELFF. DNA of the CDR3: TGCGCCAGCAGCGGGGACAGGCTGAACACCGGGGAGCTGTTTTTT.

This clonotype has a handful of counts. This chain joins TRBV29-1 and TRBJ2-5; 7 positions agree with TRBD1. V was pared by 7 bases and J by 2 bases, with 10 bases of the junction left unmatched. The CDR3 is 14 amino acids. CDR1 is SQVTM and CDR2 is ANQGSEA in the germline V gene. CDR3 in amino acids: CSAKRTGGQETQYF. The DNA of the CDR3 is TGCAGCGCCAAGAGGACAGGTGGACAAGAGACCCAGTACTTC. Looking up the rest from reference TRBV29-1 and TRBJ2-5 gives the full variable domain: SAVISQKPSRDICQRGTSLTIQCQVDSQVTMMFWYRQQPGQSLTLIATANQGSEATYESGFVIDKFPISRPNLTFSTLTVSNMSPEDSSIYLCSAKRTGGQETQYFGPGTRLLVL.

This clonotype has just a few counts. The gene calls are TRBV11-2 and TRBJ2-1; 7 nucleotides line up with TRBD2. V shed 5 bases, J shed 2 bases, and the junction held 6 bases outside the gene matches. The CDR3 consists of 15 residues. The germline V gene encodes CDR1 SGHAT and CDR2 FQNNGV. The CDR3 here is CASSPKAGPYNEQFF. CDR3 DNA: TGTGCCAGCAGCCCCAAAGCGGGACCCTACAATGAGCAGTTCTTC.

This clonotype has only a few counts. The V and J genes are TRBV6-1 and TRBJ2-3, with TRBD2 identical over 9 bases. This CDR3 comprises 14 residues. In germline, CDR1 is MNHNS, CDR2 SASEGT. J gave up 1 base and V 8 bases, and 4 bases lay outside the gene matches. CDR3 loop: CASRASGGTDTQYF. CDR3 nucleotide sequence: TGTGCCAGCCGGGCTAGCGGGGGCACAGATACGCAGTATTTT.

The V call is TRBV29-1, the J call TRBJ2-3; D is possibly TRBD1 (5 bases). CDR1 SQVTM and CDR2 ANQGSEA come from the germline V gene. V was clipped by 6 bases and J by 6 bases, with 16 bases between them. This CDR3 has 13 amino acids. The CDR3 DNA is TGCAGCGTACTGGACACATTTGGGGATACGCAGTATTTT. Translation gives CSVLDTFGDTQYF.